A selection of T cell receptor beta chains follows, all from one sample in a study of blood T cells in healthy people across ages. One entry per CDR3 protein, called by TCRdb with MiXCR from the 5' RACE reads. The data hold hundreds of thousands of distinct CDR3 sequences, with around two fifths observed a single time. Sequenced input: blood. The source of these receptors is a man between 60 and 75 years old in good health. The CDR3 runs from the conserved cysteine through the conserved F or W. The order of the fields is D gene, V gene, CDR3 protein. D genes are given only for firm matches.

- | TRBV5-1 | CASSLDAGLGSPLHF
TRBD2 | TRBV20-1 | CIAGLAGALDTQYF
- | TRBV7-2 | CASSFGGGSHEQYF
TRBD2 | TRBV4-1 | CASTPKRGGNEQFF
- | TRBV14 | CASSQNGQIQYF
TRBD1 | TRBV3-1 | CASRPGQRNTEAFF
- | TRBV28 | CASSFLAVGNEQFF
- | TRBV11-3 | CASSLYGASEQYF
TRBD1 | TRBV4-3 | CASSQDPRTGFWEQFF
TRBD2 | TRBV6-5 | CASSYLIAGAAEQFF
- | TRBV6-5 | CASSYRFRETQYF
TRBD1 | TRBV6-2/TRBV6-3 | CTSSYSSGQGLAKNIQYF
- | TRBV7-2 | CASSSPRTSGYEQYF
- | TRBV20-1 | CSANSDSFYEQYF
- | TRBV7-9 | CASSLVGTTYNEQYF
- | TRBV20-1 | CSARAWKTDTQYF
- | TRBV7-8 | CASSLGKADTQYF
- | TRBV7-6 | CASSPKEGSEQYF
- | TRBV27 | CASSPLGTLLNQPQHF
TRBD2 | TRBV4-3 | CASSQGGLAYDTDTQYF
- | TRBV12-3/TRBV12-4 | CASSSLAGRPNEKLFF
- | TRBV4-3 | CASSQDGVVLSGANVLTF
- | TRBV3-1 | CASSQYSYNEQFF
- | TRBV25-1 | CASSTATGAFGGYTF
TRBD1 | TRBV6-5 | CASSTDRGLSEAFF